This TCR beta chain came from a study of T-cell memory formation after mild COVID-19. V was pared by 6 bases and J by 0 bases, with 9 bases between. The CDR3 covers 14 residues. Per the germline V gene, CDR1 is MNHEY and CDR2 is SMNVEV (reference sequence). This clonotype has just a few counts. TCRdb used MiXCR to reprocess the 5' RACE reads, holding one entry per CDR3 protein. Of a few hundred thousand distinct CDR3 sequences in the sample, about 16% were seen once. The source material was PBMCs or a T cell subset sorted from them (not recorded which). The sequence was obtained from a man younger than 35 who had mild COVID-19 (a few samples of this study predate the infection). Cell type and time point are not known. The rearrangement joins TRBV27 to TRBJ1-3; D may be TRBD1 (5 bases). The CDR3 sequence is CASSQQDSGNTIYF. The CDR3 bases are TGTGCCAGCAGCCAACAGGACTCTGGAAACACCATATATTTT.